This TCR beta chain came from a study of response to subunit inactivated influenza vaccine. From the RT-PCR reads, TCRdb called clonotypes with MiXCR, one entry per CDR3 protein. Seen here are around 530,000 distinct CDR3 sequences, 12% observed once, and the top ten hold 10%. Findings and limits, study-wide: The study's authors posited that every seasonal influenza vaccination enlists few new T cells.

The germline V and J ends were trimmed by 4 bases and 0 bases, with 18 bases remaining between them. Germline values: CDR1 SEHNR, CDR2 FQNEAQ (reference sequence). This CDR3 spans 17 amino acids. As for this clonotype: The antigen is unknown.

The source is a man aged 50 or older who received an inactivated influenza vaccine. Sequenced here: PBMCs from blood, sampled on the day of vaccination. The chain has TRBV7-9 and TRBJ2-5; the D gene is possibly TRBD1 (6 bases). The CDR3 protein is CASSSTLTRGYQETQYF. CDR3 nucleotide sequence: TGTGCCAGCAGCTCGACGCTCACGAGGGGGTACCAAGAGACCCAGTACTTC.